A single sample is the source of the 14 T cell receptor beta chains below, sequenced in a study of T-cell memory formation after mild COVID-19. TCRdb itself ran the 5' RACE reads through MiXCR, one entry per CDR3 protein. The repertoire includes 150,000 to 200,000 distinct CDR3 sequences, about an eighth of them detected once, and approximately 3.4% sits in the top ten. Material: PBMCs or a T cell subset sorted from them (not recorded which). These receptors all stem from a man between 18 and 35 years old who had mild COVID-19 (a few samples of this study predate the infection). Cell type and time point are not known.

This clonotype was seen only a few times. The chain links TRBV21-1 to TRBJ2-7; whether TRBD1, the table's D call, matches the DNA was not checked. TRBV21-1 is a known pseudogene. The CDR3 length is 15 residues. This CDR3 is CASSKQGDRPYEQYF. DNA of the CDR3: TGTGCCAGCAGCAAGCAAGGGGACAGACCCTACGAGCAGTACTTC.

This rearrangement joins TRBV10-3 to TRBJ1-5; the D gene is possibly TRBD1 (6 bases). Germline-derived CDR1 and CDR2 are ENHRY and SYGVKD. The V end lost 2 bases, the J end lost 6 bases, and 14 bases lay between the germline ends. The CDR3 extends over 15 amino acids. CDR3 nucleotide sequence: TGTGCCATCAGTGAGCCGGGGGCGGACAGTCAGCCCCAGCATTTT. Amino acid sequence: CAISEPGADSQPQHF.

V gene TRBV6-5 combines with J gene TRBJ2-1; 11 bases map to TRBD2. The germline gives CDR1 MNHEY, CDR2 SVGAGI. After removal of 2 bases from V and 5 bases from J, the junction contained 14 bases not matched to a gene. This CDR3 comprises 19 residues. The CDR3 reads CASSYLFPGLAASHNEQFF. In DNA, the CDR3 is TGTGCCAGCAGTTACCTTTTTCCGGGACTAGCGGCCTCTCACAATGAGCAGTTCTTC.

This clonotype was observed a handful of times. The gene calls are TRBV9 and TRBJ1-2, with TRBD1 matching over 9 bases. V dropped 5 bases and J dropped 5; count of bases not matched to a gene: 10. The CDR3 has 15 residues. Germline CDR1 SGDLS, CDR2 YYNGEE. The CDR3 sequence: CASSPGQGSSYGYTF. The CDR3 coding sequence is TGTGCCAGCAGTCCGGGACAGGGCTCCTCTTATGGCTACACCTTC.

This clonotype was detected ten times or more. The chain has TRBV7-8 and TRBJ2-5, with unresolved D. From germline, CDR1 is SGHVS and CDR2 FQNEAQ. This CDR3 region has 14 residues. V was trimmed by 2 bases and J by 4 bases, leaving 11 bases between them. The CDR3 here is CASSLWANSETQYF. Written as DNA, the CDR3 is TGTGCCAGCAGCTTATGGGCGAACTCAGAGACCCAGTACTTC.

This clonotype was found a few times. CDR3 bases: TGCAGTGCTAGCCCCCCTCGACTAGCGGAACAAGAGACCCAGTACTTC. Translated, it gives CSASPPRLAEQETQYF. The V gene is TRBV20-1, the J gene TRBJ2-5; TRBD2 aligns across 9 bases. Germline assignment: CDR1 DFQATT and CDR2 SNEGSKA (reference sequence). V trimming: 3 bases; J trimming: 2 bases; junction bases outside the gene matches: 10. CDR3 length equals 16 residues.

This chain uses TRBV6-5 with TRBJ2-3; 8 bases agree with TRBD2. V lost 6 bases to trimming and J lost 1 base; unmatched junction nucleotides: 6. The germline V gene encodes CDR1 MNHEY and CDR2 SVGAGI. CDR3 length: 15 residues. The CDR3 sequence: CASSPVTSGTDTQYF. In DNA, the CDR3 is TGTGCCAGCAGCCCAGTGACTAGCGGCACAGATACGCAGTATTTT.

The J gene is TRBJ2-5, the V gene TRBV7-2, with D uncertain. Trimming took 5 bases from V and 5 from J, leaving 15 bases between them. This CDR3 is 14 amino acids long. Germline assignment: CDR1 SGHTA and CDR2 FQGNSA. This CDR3 is CASSVDWSGETQYF. The CDR3 DNA reads as TGTGCCAGCAGCGTAGACTGGAGTGGGGAGACCCAGTACTTC.

This sequence joins TRBV2 and TRBJ2-7; D uncertain. Per the germline V gene, CDR1 is SNHLY and CDR2 is FYNNEI. V lost 4 bases and J lost 7, with 11 bases in between. This CDR3 has 12 residues. The DNA of the CDR3 is TGTGCCAGCAGTGGGGCCTCCGGGGAGCAGTACTTC. Translating gives CASSGASGEQYF.

The chain combines TRBV6-4 with TRBJ2-7; D ambiguous. In germline, CDR1 is MRHNA, CDR2 SNTAGT. V shed 7 bases and J shed 2 bases, with 12 bases lying between them. The CDR3 contains 13 residues. CDR3 nucleotides: TGTGCCAGCAACAGCCAGGCCACCTACGAGCAGTACGTC. It encodes CASNSQATYEQYV.

The sample holds many counts of this clonotype. The rearrangement uses TRBV6-4 and TRBJ2-5, with TRBD1 matching over 12 bases. Germline assignment: CDR1 MRHNA and CDR2 SNTAGT. This CDR3 has 15 residues. V lost 3 bases and J lost 4; bases outside the gene matches: 3. CDR3 in amino acids: CASSDGTGGRETQYF. DNA of the CDR3: TGTGCCAGCAGTGATGGGACAGGGGGCCGAGAGACCCAGTACTTC.

At least ten counts were recorded for this clonotype. The chain has TRBV20-1 and TRBJ1-5; no clear D. V gave up 6 bases and J gave up 0 bases, with 12 bases separating them. The CDR3 contains 14 residues. The germline CDR1 and CDR2 sequences are DFQATT and SNEGSKA (reference sequence). The CDR3 loop is CSARMTVSNQPQHF. The CDR3 region has the DNA TGCAGTGCAAGGATGACTGTTAGCAATCAGCCCCAGCATTTT.

This clonotype was detected a few times. This sequence joins TRBV7-9 and TRBJ1-3, with D maybe TRBD1 (5 bases). The V gene's germline CDR1 is SEHNR and CDR2 FQNEAQ (reference sequence). The CDR3 runs 16 residues. V lost 6 bases, J lost 1 base, and 16 bases lay in between. The CDR3 loop reads CASSSWAEGSGNTIYF. CDR3 nucleotides: TGTGCCAGCAGTTCTTGGGCAGAGGGGTCTGGAAACACCATATATTTT.

This clonotype was counted only a few times. The chain links TRBV3-1 to TRBJ1-1; 7 bases map to TRBD1. The CDR3 spans 13 residues. CDR1 LGHDT and CDR2 YNNKEL come from the germline V gene (reference sequence). V trimming: 1 base; J trimming: 9 bases; junction bases outside the gene matches: 5. The CDR3 DNA is TGTGCCAGCAGCCAAGGACAGGGAGGGAAAGCTTTCTTT. Protein product: CASSQGQGGKAFF.